This T cell receptor (beta chain) was observed in a study of vaccination and CD4 T cells after COVID-19. Points from the study as a whole: Convalescent patients gained a median approximately 90% of their reactive clones only post-vaccination.

The treatment was: roughly 11-day PBMC culture with coronavirus spike peptide pools or control peptides (ViraFEST assay). Dates of PCR positivity, March to December 2020, preceded the US Alpha, Beta and Delta variants. The cultures had half their medium swapped for fresh IL-2 medium on days 3 and 7. V trimming: 5 bases; J trimming: 5 bases; junction bases outside the gene matches: 2. Germline-derived CDR1 and CDR2 are MNHNS and SASEGT. There are 13 residues in the CDR3. This clonotype was observed once. Its antigen is undetermined. Sequenced with the Oncomine TCR Beta short-read assay was DNA taken from cultured CD4+ T cells. Someone extracted genomic DNA from cultured CD4+ T cells. TCRdb ran MiXCR on the PCR reads and lists one entry per CDR3 protein. The sample lists 10,000 to 15,000 distinct CDR3 sequences, 62% occurring once.

The sequenced material came from CD4+ T cells from blood, cultured in vitro. The clonotype comes from a human donor who had recovered from COVID-19. V gene TRBV6-1 combines with J gene TRBJ1-5; 8 nucleotides agree with TRBD1. CDR3 sequence (DNA): TGTGCCAGCAGTCTACAGGGGGATCAGCCCCAGCATTTT. Its protein product is CASSLQGDQPQHF.